Here is one T cell receptor (beta chain) with its context. As yet, its antigen is unknown. From the reads, TCRdb called clonotypes with MiXCR, one entry per CDR3 protein. The sample consists of roughly 78,000 distinct CDR3 sequences, roughly 39% of them appearing once. Germline lookup yields CDR1 SNHLY and CDR2 FYNNEI. Losses at the gene ends were 1 base for V and 0 bases for J; bases not matched to a gene: 7. The CDR3 length is 17 residues. This entry is derived from a study of T cell repertoires in cytomegalovirus infection. At the level of the study: CMV infection plus the matching HLA type was flagged by public TCR beta signatures.

Study findings and constraints: HLA-C-restricted, CMV-specific TCR beta clonotypes were dominant ex vivo.

This TCR was recovered from a human donor in good health (CMV status not recorded). Some clones in this sample may be carry-over from other donors' samples. This chain links TRBV2 with TRBJ2-3; 7 nucleotides align to TRBD2. The sequenced sample was CD8+ T cells from cultured PBMCs, obtained from culture after CMV antigen stimulation. This CDR3 is CASSEEGREISTDTQYF. As DNA, the CDR3 is TGTGCCAGCAGTGAAGAGGGGCGGGAGATTAGCACAGATACGCAGTATTTT.